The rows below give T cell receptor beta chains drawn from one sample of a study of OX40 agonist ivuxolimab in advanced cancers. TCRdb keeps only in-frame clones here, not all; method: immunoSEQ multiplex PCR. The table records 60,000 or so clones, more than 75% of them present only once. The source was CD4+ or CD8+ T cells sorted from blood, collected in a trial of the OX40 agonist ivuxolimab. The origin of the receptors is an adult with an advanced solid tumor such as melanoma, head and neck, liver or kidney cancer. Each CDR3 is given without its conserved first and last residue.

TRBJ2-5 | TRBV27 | ASSYRTGDPQETQY
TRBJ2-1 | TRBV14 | ASSHWQSDNEQF
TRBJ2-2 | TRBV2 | ASSKVRVANTGELF
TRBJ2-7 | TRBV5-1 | ASRGSRESYEQY
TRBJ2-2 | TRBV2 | ASRVGLADRELF
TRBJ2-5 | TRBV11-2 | ASSLSETQY
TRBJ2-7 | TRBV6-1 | ASSEAGLTGKY
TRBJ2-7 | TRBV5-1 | ASSLEGLEEQY
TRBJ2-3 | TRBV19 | ASSIGGSADTQY
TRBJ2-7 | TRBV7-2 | ASSLAWGPEQY
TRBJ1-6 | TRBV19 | ASSPRASNSPLH
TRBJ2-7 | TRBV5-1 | ASSLEGSPDSLY
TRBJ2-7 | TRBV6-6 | ASKRGLAEYEQY